Listed below are T cell receptor beta chains from one sample, sequenced in a study of blood T cell repertoires in COVID-19. Method: immunoSEQ multiplex PCR; TCRdb's copy keeps in-frame clones and lacks some. The sample consists of about 170,000 clones, about 85% of them appearing once. Specimen: peripheral blood. All receptors derive from a woman over 75 with COVID-19, enrolled during active disease. Both conserved end residues are part of each CDR3. The order of the fields is J gene, V gene, CDR3 protein.

J gene: TRBJ1-3
V gene: TRBV4-1
CDR3 protein: CASSLLGDTIYF

J gene: TRBJ2-3
V gene: TRBV7-6
CDR3 protein: CASSLGALGAGVVDTQYF

J gene: TRBJ1-2
V gene: TRBV19
CDR3 protein: CASSALPNYGYTF

J gene: TRBJ1-2
V gene: TRBV2
CDR3 protein: CASSELRGPEGYTF

J gene: TRBJ2-1
V gene: TRBV28
CDR3 protein: CASSVTSDLYNEQFF

J gene: TRBJ1-1
V gene: TRBV15
CDR3 protein: CATSRRQGGNEAFF

J gene: TRBJ2-2
V gene: TRBV18
CDR3 protein: CASSGVLAQSGELFF

J gene: TRBJ2-2
V gene: TRBV12-1
CDR3 protein: CASSFGEQGGTGELFF

J gene: TRBJ2-7
V gene: TRBV10-3
CDR3 protein: CAIRGTGTSGRTSIYEQYF

J gene: TRBJ1-4
V gene: TRBV10-3
CDR3 protein: CATGQGTNEKLFF

J gene: TRBJ2-1
V gene: TRBV24-1
CDR3 protein: CATSDLTGRKFF

J gene: TRBJ1-6
V gene: TRBV5-1
CDR3 protein: CASSPGGADSPLHF

J gene: TRBJ2-1
V gene: TRBV5-1
CDR3 protein: CASSLQGNNINEQFF

J gene: TRBJ2-1
V gene: TRBV2
CDR3 protein: CASRAWNEQFF

J gene: TRBJ1-1
V gene: TRBV6-5
CDR3 protein: CASRTRGYTEAFF

J gene: TRBJ2-7
V gene: TRBV10-3
CDR3 protein: CAISDVQGGTYEQYF

J gene: TRBJ2-2
V gene: TRBV5-8
CDR3 protein: CASRIGREYTGELFF

J gene: TRBJ2-5
V gene: TRBV6-5
CDR3 protein: CASRTLSGAETQYF

J gene: TRBJ2-2
V gene: TRBV15
CDR3 protein: CATSRERWSGELFF

J gene: TRBJ2-6
V gene: TRBV5-4
CDR3 protein: CASSLQGTGANVLTF

J gene: TRBJ2-2
V gene: TRBV19
CDR3 protein: CASSMGQGMFRELFF

J gene: TRBJ1-4
V gene: TRBV2
CDR3 protein: CASRVAGANEKLFF

J gene: TRBJ1-3
V gene: TRBV6-5
CDR3 protein: CASSYSGQGNTIYF

J gene: TRBJ2-1
V gene: TRBV3-1/TRBV3-2
CDR3 protein: CASSRGPALSYNEQFF

J gene: TRBJ2-1
V gene: TRBV28
CDR3 protein: CASSEASGRGLGNEQFF

J gene: TRBJ1-1
V gene: TRBV6-5
CDR3 protein: CASRNRGQFSEAFF

J gene: TRBJ1-6
V gene: TRBV6-1
CDR3 protein: CASSEEVDRGNSPLHF

J gene: TRBJ2-3
V gene: TRBV5-4
CDR3 protein: CASTRWGQGTDTQYF

J gene: TRBJ2-7
V gene: TRBV5-1
CDR3 protein: CASSRLAGGSTYEQYF

J gene: TRBJ2-7
V gene: TRBV7-2
CDR3 protein: CASSLVGGARATYEQYF

J gene: TRBJ2-1
V gene: TRBV2
CDR3 protein: CAGGGDSNEQFF

J gene: TRBJ2-7
V gene: TRBV11-2
CDR3 protein: CASSFSSGGRAGEQYF

J gene: TRBJ1-5
V gene: TRBV7-8
CDR3 protein: CASSLDRGMGQPQHF

J gene: TRBJ2-5
V gene: TRBV12-5
CDR3 protein: CASGLGRGTQYF

J gene: TRBJ1-6
V gene: TRBV28
CDR3 protein: CASSSGQANNSPLHF

J gene: TRBJ2-1
V gene: TRBV19
CDR3 protein: CASSTLGSYRYNEQFF

J gene: TRBJ1-6
V gene: TRBV19
CDR3 protein: CASSIRTGSINSPLHF

J gene: TRBJ1-1
V gene: TRBV7-2
CDR3 protein: CASSFLAGSTEAFF

J gene: TRBJ1-6
V gene: TRBV5-1
CDR3 protein: CASSRSTGEASPLHF

J gene: TRBJ1-6
V gene: TRBV27
CDR3 protein: CATAGSYNSPLHF

J gene: TRBJ2-7
V gene: TRBV3-1/TRBV3-2
CDR3 protein: CASSFRDRGREQYF

J gene: TRBJ2-2
V gene: TRBV18
CDR3 protein: CASSPPSLYTGELFF

J gene: TRBJ2-2
V gene: TRBV3-1/TRBV3-2
CDR3 protein: CASSLDFTGELFF

J gene: TRBJ1-4
V gene: TRBV2
CDR3 protein: CASQGQPGEKLFF

J gene: TRBJ2-1
V gene: TRBV5-4
CDR3 protein: CASSPFGSAGYNEQFF

J gene: TRBJ2-3
V gene: TRBV7-9
CDR3 protein: CASSFGRDIDTQYF

J gene: TRBJ2-5
V gene: TRBV9
CDR3 protein: CASSGRGGWETQYF

J gene: TRBJ1-4
V gene: TRBV5-6
CDR3 protein: CASSTYAYGQVNNEKLFF

J gene: TRBJ2-7
V gene: TRBV28
CDR3 protein: CASSTTPAHYEQYF

J gene: TRBJ1-2
V gene: TRBV5-6
CDR3 protein: CASNHVWGLANYGYTF

J gene: TRBJ2-5
V gene: TRBV9
CDR3 protein: CASSVGPFQETQYF

J gene: TRBJ1-1
V gene: TRBV7-2
CDR3 protein: CASSLEPMNTEAFF

J gene: TRBJ2-1
V gene: TRBV6-5
CDR3 protein: CASSPSSPAGNEQFF

J gene: TRBJ1-5
V gene: TRBV10-1
CDR3 protein: CASRLDQPQHF

J gene: TRBJ2-3
V gene: TRBV18
CDR3 protein: CASSPSGDVSTDTQYF

J gene: TRBJ1-1
V gene: TRBV5-1
CDR3 protein: CASSLFLGDTEAFF

J gene: TRBJ2-5
V gene: TRBV11-3
CDR3 protein: CASSLLADYYQETQYF

J gene: TRBJ1-1
V gene: TRBV4-1
CDR3 protein: CASSQTTGVNTEAFF